The rows below give T cell receptor beta chains drawn from one sample of a study of blood T cell repertoires in COVID-19. TCRdb's table, derived via immunoSEQ multiplex PCR, lists solely in-frame clones and lacks some. The data show 40,000 to 45,000 clones, about 89% seen once. Sequencing was done on a sample of peripheral blood. The receptors stem from a man aged 45-65 years with active COVID-19. CDR3s include the opening cysteine and the closing phenylalanine or tryptophan. Each record gives: clone size, V gene, J gene, D gene, CDR3 DNA, CDR3 protein. D genes are given only for firm matches. Not every row has a clone size; where given, it reads once, few, many or a size class.

clone size: .; V gene: TRBV13; J gene: TRBJ1-1; D gene: .; CDR3 DNA: TGTGCCAGCAGCATAAGGGGGTCAACGAACACTGAAGCTTTCTTT; CDR3 protein: CASSIRGSTNTEAFF
clone size: .; V gene: TRBV9; J gene: TRBJ2-3; D gene: TRBD1; CDR3 DNA: TGTGCCAGCAGCGTAGCTCCCACAGGGGCAGATACGCAGTATTTT; CDR3 protein: CASSVAPTGADTQYF
clone size: .; V gene: TRBV15; J gene: TRBJ2-7; D gene: TRBD2; CDR3 DNA: TGTGCCACCAGCAGATTTCCGGGACTAGCGGGAGTTTACGAGCAGTACTTC; CDR3 protein: CATSRFPGLAGVYEQYF
clone size: .; V gene: TRBV21-1; J gene: TRBJ2-7; D gene: .; CDR3 DNA: TGTGCCAGCAGCGGGACAGGGAGATCCTACGAGCAGTACTTC; CDR3 protein: CASSGTGRSYEQYF
clone size: .; V gene: TRBV10-3; J gene: TRBJ2-2; D gene: TRBD1; CDR3 DNA: TGTGCCATCAGCGGGACAGTGAACACCGGGGAGCTGTTTTTT; CDR3 protein: CAISGTVNTGELFF
clone size: .; V gene: TRBV7-2; J gene: TRBJ1-6; D gene: .; CDR3 DNA: TGTGCCAGCAGCTTAGAGAGCAGGGGTTCACCCCTCCACTTT; CDR3 protein: CASSLESRGSPLHF
clone size: .; V gene: TRBV19; J gene: TRBJ1-1; D gene: .; CDR3 DNA: TGTGCCAGTAGTATAACAGAGAACACTGAAGCTTTCTTT; CDR3 protein: CASSITENTEAFF
clone size: .; V gene: TRBV4-2; J gene: TRBJ2-1; D gene: .; CDR3 DNA: TGTGCCAGCAGCCCAAGTGGGGACAGCGGGAGTGGTAATGAGCAGTTCTTC; CDR3 protein: CASSPSGDSGSGNEQFF
clone size: .; V gene: TRBV4-1; J gene: TRBJ2-2; D gene: .; CDR3 DNA: TGCGCCAGCAGCCAAGGGTCCGGGATTGACACCGGGGAGCTGTTTTTT; CDR3 protein: CASSQGSGIDTGELFF
clone size: .; V gene: TRBV28; J gene: TRBJ1-2; D gene: TRBD1; CDR3 DNA: TGTGCCAGCAGTTCGCAGACAGGGTCGGGCTATGGCTACACCTTC; CDR3 protein: CASSSQTGSGYGYTF
clone size: .; V gene: TRBV11-2; J gene: TRBJ2-7; D gene: TRBD2; CDR3 DNA: TGTGCCAGCAGCGCTAGCGGGAATCGACGCGAGCAGTACTTC; CDR3 protein: CASSASGNRREQYF
clone size: .; V gene: TRBV5-1; J gene: TRBJ1-5; D gene: .; CDR3 DNA: TGCGCCAGCAGTCCCGGGACTGCTAACGATCAGCCCCAGCATTTT; CDR3 protein: CASSPGTANDQPQHF
clone size: .; V gene: TRBV4-1; J gene: TRBJ2-2; D gene: TRBD1; CDR3 DNA: TGCGCCAGCAGCCAATTCTCTCCGGGACAGGGGATCACCGGGGAGCTGTTTTTT; CDR3 protein: CASSQFSPGQGITGELFF
clone size: .; V gene: TRBV7-3; J gene: TRBJ2-2; D gene: TRBD2; CDR3 DNA: TGTGCCAGCAGCTCATGGGGTAGCGGGAGCACCGGGGAGCTGTTTTTT; CDR3 protein: CASSSWGSGSTGELFF
clone size: .; V gene: TRBV12-3/TRBV12-4; J gene: TRBJ1-2; D gene: .; CDR3 DNA: TGTGCCAGCAGGACAGGTCCACGGTATGGCTACACCTTC; CDR3 protein: CASRTGPRYGYTF
clone size: .; V gene: TRBV6-2/TRBV6-3; J gene: TRBJ2-1; D gene: TRBD2; CDR3 DNA: TGTGCCAGCAGTTGGACTAGCCACAATGAGCAGTTCTTC; CDR3 protein: CASSWTSHNEQFF
clone size: .; V gene: TRBV5-4; J gene: TRBJ2-2; D gene: .; CDR3 DNA: TGTGCCAGCAGCTTGGAGAGTAACACCGGGGAGCTGTTTTTT; CDR3 protein: CASSLESNTGELFF
clone size: few; V gene: TRBV10-1; J gene: TRBJ2-7; D gene: .; CDR3 DNA: TGCGCCAGCAGTGAGTCGGGACACCTATTGGAGCAGTACTTC; CDR3 protein: CASSESGHLLEQYF
clone size: .; V gene: TRBV28; J gene: TRBJ1-2; D gene: TRBD1; CDR3 DNA: TGTGCCAGCAGTTTAGGACAGGGGAACTATGGCTACACCTTC; CDR3 protein: CASSLGQGNYGYTF
clone size: .; V gene: TRBV3-1/TRBV3-2; J gene: TRBJ1-2; D gene: .; CDR3 DNA: TGTGCCAGCAGCCACGACAGGTGGGGCTACACCTTC; CDR3 protein: CASSHDRWGYTF
clone size: once; V gene: TRBV7-9; J gene: TRBJ1-1; D gene: .; CDR3 DNA: TGTGCCAGCACAACTCCCCCGAACACTGAAGCTTTCTTT; CDR3 protein: CASTTPPNTEAFF